This TCR beta chain comes out of a study of blood T cell repertoires in COVID-19. Background on the study: From T cells, B-cell-depleted T cells, or PBMCs came the material, which was cDNA or gDNA.

Germline V lookup: CDR1 SGDLS, CDR2 YYNGEE. The V end was cut by 0 bases, the J end by 1 base, with 5 bases between. The CDR3 is 14 residues long. Authors' analysis steps: Amplification of reference gene primers provided the estimated nucleated cell counts. Only in-frame clones appear in the TCRdb table, and some are missing; sequencing was by immunoSEQ multiplex PCR. V and J calls plus clone size are reproduced from that table; the DNA served to infer D and trimming. In the table there are about 32,000 clones, 85% to 95% of which are singletons. The source of this sequence is a male donor with active COVID-19. Sequencing was performed on peripheral blood. The gene calls are TRBV9 and TRBJ1-3; D not resolved. The CDR3 DNA is TGTGCCAGCAGCGTAGCGGGGTCTGGAAACACCATATATTTT. Its protein product is CASSVAGSGNTIYF.